This entry lists 14 T cell receptor beta chains sequenced from one sample in a study of beta chain features in type 1 diabetes. The isolated RNA, all of it, was reverse transcribed, so expressed TCRB transcripts were what got sequenced. Using immunoSEQ multiplex PCR, the repertoire was profiled, and TCRdb retains in-frame clones only, with some absent. In the table there are around 400,000 clones, approximately 15% of which are singletons. The sample was naive CD4+ T cells from blood. These receptors were obtained from a woman in her late teens or twenties in good health.

J is TRBJ2-3 and V is TRBV28, with no clear D. Germline values: CDR1 MDHEN, CDR2 SYDVKM. V lost 2 bases, J lost 1 base, and 10 bases lay in between. This CDR3 has 15 amino acids. The CDR3: CASSLASSGTDTQYF. CDR3 nucleotides: TGTGCCAGCAGTTTAGCCTCGAGTGGCACAGATACGCAGTATTTT.

Notes on this clone: This same CDR3 is encoded by further DNA sequences in the sample. The V gene is TRBV18, the J gene TRBJ2-5, with 9 bases matching TRBD2. The junction had 2 bases not matched to a gene; V was cut back by 4 bases and J by 5 bases. The CDR3 is 13 amino acids. From germline, CDR1 is KGHSH and CDR2 LQKENI. The DNA for the CDR3 is TGTGCCAGCTCACTAGCGGGAGCTGAGACCCAGTACTTC. Translating it yields CASSLAGAETQYF.

This clone was observed a handful of times. The chain employs TRBV30 and TRBJ2-1; 7 bases align to TRBD2. V lost 7 bases to trimming and J lost 7 bases; unmatched junction nucleotides: 16. CDR1 is GTSNPN, CDR2 SVGIG, per germline (reference sequence). The CDR3 totals 15 residues. In DNA, the CDR3 is TGTGCCTCGGGAGGTGGGCGCGGGAGCTCAAATGAGCAGTTCTTC. Translated, it gives CASGGGRGSSNEQFF.

The rearrangement uses TRBV11-2 and TRBJ2-2, with 11 bases identical to TRBD2. From germline, CDR1 is SGHAT and CDR2 FQNNGV. This CDR3 has 17 residues. J gave up 2 bases and V 5 bases, and 7 bases lay outside the gene matches. The CDR3 loop is CASSPPGTSGNTGELFF. The CDR3 bases are TGTGCCAGCAGCCCCCCCGGGACTAGCGGAAACACCGGGGAGCTGTTTTTT.

The V call is TRBV5-1, the J call TRBJ2-5, with a tentative D call TRBD2 (6 bases). This CDR3 region has 15 residues. V was pared by 4 bases and J by 4 bases, with 17 bases between. Per germline, CDR1 SGHRS and CDR2 YFSETQ. CDR3 loop: CASSPGTSNLETQYF. In nucleotides, the CDR3 is TGCGCCAGCAGCCCCGGGACTTCAAACCTAGAGACCCAGTACTTC.

This clone was observed a few times. The V call is TRBV5-1, the J call TRBJ1-1, with D possibly TRBD1 on 5 matching bases. The CDR3 covers 15 residues. From germline, CDR1 is SGHRS and CDR2 YFSETQ. Trimming took 2 bases from V and 3 from J, leaving 14 bases between them. The CDR3 loop reads CASSFGSGFDTEAFF. CDR3 DNA sequence: TGCGCCAGCAGCTTCGGCTCAGGGTTTGACACTGAAGCTTTCTTT.

The chain carries TRBV7-2 and TRBJ1-1; maybe TRBD1 (6 bases). CDR1 and CDR2 (germline): SGHTA, FQGNSA. Trimming stripped 5 bases from V and 4 bases from J, with 14 bases between. The CDR3 length is 14 residues. CDR3 DNA sequence: TGTGCCAGCAGCCCACGGGTAGGGGGCACTGAAGCTTTCTTT. It codes for CASSPRVGGTEAFF. The full variable domain, with the rest looked up from reference TRBV7-2 and TRBJ1-1, is GAGVSQSPSNKVTEKGKDVELRCDPISGHTALYWYRQSLGQGLEFLIYFQGNSAPDKSGLPSDRFSAERTGGSVSTLTIQRTQQEDSAVYLCASSPRVGGTEAFFGQGTRLTVV.

This clone has more than one count but fewer than ten. The genes are TRBV29-1 and TRBJ1-1; possibly TRBD1 for D (5 bases). V lost 5 bases to trimming and J lost 7 bases, with 14 bases between them. Per the germline V gene, CDR1 is SQVTM and CDR2 is ANQGSEA. The CDR3 sequence is 12 residues long. CDR3 amino acids: CSVSGREGEAFF. The CDR3 DNA is TGCAGCGTTTCGGGCAGGGAGGGTGAAGCTTTCTTT.

This clone occurred a few times. The chain joins TRBV5-1 to TRBJ2-1, with 12 bases matching TRBD2. Per the germline V gene, CDR1 is SGHRS and CDR2 is YFSETQ. The CDR3 is made up of 15 amino acids. V shed 6 bases, J shed 8 bases, and the junction held 9 bases outside the gene matches. The CDR3 here is CASILLAGGLDEQFF. The CDR3 coding sequence is TGCGCCAGCATCCTACTAGCGGGAGGACTCGATGAGCAGTTCTTC.

The chain uses TRBV4-2 and TRBJ1-4; D might be TRBD1 (6 bases). V was cut by 1 base and J by 4 bases, with 10 bases left in between. The CDR3 runs 15 residues. Germline assignment: CDR1 LGHNA and CDR2 YNFKEQ. The CDR3 is CASSQALDSNEKLFF. CDR3 coding DNA: TGTGCCAGCAGCCAAGCCTTGGACAGTAATGAAAAACTGTTTTTT.

Only a few counts were recorded for this clone. The CDR3, as DNA: TGTGCCAGCAGCAGATTAGCGGGAGGGCCTCGAGAGCAGTTCTTC. It specifies CASSRLAGGPREQFF. The rearrangement links TRBV7-3 to TRBJ2-1; 11 nucleotides align to TRBD2. V lost 5 bases and J lost 10; bases outside the gene matches: 10. The V gene's germline CDR1 is SGHTA and CDR2 FQGTGA. The CDR3 loop spans 15 amino acids. The variable domain in full, completed from reference TRBV7-3 and TRBJ2-1, reads GAGVSQTPSNKVTEKGKYVELRCDPISGHTALYWYRQSLGQGPEFLIYFQGTGAADDSGLPNDRFFAVRPEGSVSTLKIQRTERGDSAVYLCASSRLAGGPREQFFGPGTRLTVL.

The chain joins TRBV7-2 to TRBJ1-5; unclear D gene. Germline loops: CDR1 SGHTA, CDR2 FQGNSA. The ends were cut back, 1 base at V and 6 bases at J, with 13 bases in the middle. This CDR3 region has 15 residues. This CDR3 reads CASSLGSGRRQPQHF. As DNA, the CDR3 is TGTGCCAGCAGCTTAGGTTCCGGGAGGCGTCAGCCCCAGCATTTT.

The chain uses TRBV5-4 and TRBJ2-1, with D perhaps matching TRBD1 (5 bases). The CDR3 runs 15 residues. Germline CDR1 is SGHNT and CDR2 is YYREEE (reference sequence). The ends were cut back, 2 bases at V and 1 base at J, with 10 bases in the middle. The CDR3 DNA is TGTGCCAGCAGCTTTGACAGAGAGTCCTACAATGAGCAGTTCTTC. Its translation: CASSFDRESYNEQFF. Based on the CDR3 plus reference TRBV5-4 and TRBJ2-1, the full variable domain is ETGVTQSPTHLIKTRGQQVTLRCSSQSGHNTVSWYQQALGQGPQFIFQYYREEENGRGNFPPRFSGLQFPNYSSELNVNALELDDSALYLCASSFDRESYNEQFFGPGTRLTVL.

This clone was detected a few times. V gene TRBV7-9 combines with J gene TRBJ2-6, with D possibly being TRBD1 (5 bases). Germline V gives CDR1 SEHNR, CDR2 FQNEAQ (reference sequence). This CDR3 has 15 residues. V was clipped by 5 bases and J by 1 base, with 9 bases between them. CDR3 sequence: CASSTRQSGANVLTF. In nucleotides, the CDR3 is TGTGCCAGCAGCACTCGACAGTCTGGGGCCAACGTCCTGACTTTC.